This T cell receptor beta chain was recorded in a study of PD-1 blockade in classical Hodgkin lymphoma (dated by TCRdb to the early 2020s). As for the study more broadly: Nivolumab dosing was 3 mg/kg intravenously every 2 weeks, continuing until either disease progression or unacceptable toxicity. The study used TCR beta sequencing and CyTOF to define a peripheral blood immune signature of response to PD-1 blockade in classical Hodgkin lymphoma. Beyond this particular receptor, the publication reports: Baseline TCR diversity was reported to be lower in newly diagnosed patients than in healthy donors and to be lower still in relapsed/refractory patients. The study was limited to a single clinical trial cohort, and causes of repertoire differences, possibly disease activity or prior therapy, remained undefined. Diversity was lower in patients who began nivolumab less than 1 year after ASCT, so these patients were left out of later analyses to avoid confounding by immune reconstitution. Among trial patients, those achieving complete response had baseline diversity similar to that of newly diagnosed patients, while diversity was significantly lower in partial responders and progressors. A significant rise by C4D1 was seen in CD4+ but not CD8+ TCR diversity (p=0.0027 vs p=0.16), with the rise being most apparent in complete responders (p=0.02).

Sample time point, as interpreted from the label and publication: cycle 1 day 1 (C1D1), immediately before nivolumab initiation. Every trial patient had relapsed following autologous stem cell transplantation, and prior brentuximab vedotin exposure was what differed among cohorts A, B and C. The trial cohort was composed of about 53 patients with relapsed/refractory classical Hodgkin lymphoma, for whom complete response, partial response or progressive disease was recorded as best overall response. In the multi-cohort phase II CheckMate 205 trial, trial patients received single-agent nivolumab. Best overall response was determined by an independent review committee according to the 2007 International Working Group response criteria. PBMCs from the trial were collected at three points: immediately before nivolumab initiation (C1D1), and during therapy at cycle 2 day 1 and cycle 4 day 1. Peripheral blood was collected in 8 mL Vacutainer Cell Preparation Tubes, from which PBMCs were isolated by centrifugation and then cryopreserved.

CDR3 length: 13 amino acids, cysteine to phenylalanine. Kept here is only the CDR3 DNA, which spans 39 bases and is read in frame from base 1. CDR1 and CDR2 were assigned from the germline V gene (reference sequence) as GTSNPN and SVGIG. V and J are truncated by 0 bases and 7 bases respectively, leaving an intervening sequence of 13 bases. The Qiagen DNeasy kit was used to extract genomic DNA both from unsorted PBMCs and from the negatively selected CD4+ and CD8+ fractions. Using primers that anneal to V and J segments, immunoSEQ multiplex PCR amplified the TCR beta CDR3 regions. A synthetic immune receptor repertoire was used to minimize amplification bias, and any remaining bias was removed computationally after sequencing. The original pipeline was this. Custom Python scripts were used to quantify repertoire diversity as the Shannon entropy index. Unsorted, CD4+ and CD8+ repertoires were analyzed separately, except in combined analyses where CD4+ and CD8+ sequences were merged in silico. Clonal expansion was defined as a frequency increase of at least 2-fold after treatment compared with C1D1, and clones undetected at baseline were assigned a pseudocount of 0.5. Clones with 0 or 1 copy at C1D1 were classified as singleton clones, and clones with 2 or more copies were classified as non-singleton clones. Clones expanded in unsorted samples were labelled as CD4+, CD8+ or unknown by matching protein sequences in sorted samples from the same patient. Wilcoxon tests on paired samples were used to test diversity changes from C1D1 to C4D1. TCRdb mirrors the immuneACCESS table, restricted to in-frame sequences. Some clones are absent from its copies; in checked studies, under half trace to an unresolved V gene, and the reason for the others is unknown. V and J calls and clone size are as listed in that table; D and trimming were resolved from the DNA. The sample profile shows 46,000 or so clones; approximately 70% of them were found once. 9.5% to 12% of the sample comes from the top ten.

Worth noting for this clone: Its antigen remains unidentified. Base qualities are not at hand, and no much larger clone is one base apart.

The rearranged segments are TRBV30 and TRBJ2-7, with the D gene not confidently named. This clonotype was sampled from a human donor with classical Hodgkin lymphoma. The starting material was peripheral blood mononuclear cells (PBMCs), obtained at baseline. This receptor has the CDR3 CAWSVMSAEEQYF. The DNA reads as follows: TGTGCCTGGAGTGTAATGTCGGCGGAGGAGCAGTACTTC.